This T cell receptor (beta chain) was sequenced for a study of neurological immune-mediated disorders. This clonotype was picked up many times. One entry per CDR3 protein results from TCRdb running MiXCR on the 5' RACE reads. The sample holds some 31,000 distinct CDR3 sequences; approximately 4.4% are singletons and the top ten take 23%. J lost 0 bases, V lost 4 bases, and 10 bases had no gene match. CDR1 and CDR2 from the germline V gene are SGHRS and YFSETQ. The CDR3 runs to 18 residues. The sample was PBMCs. The chain recombines TRBV5-1 with TRBJ2-6, with 7 positions matching TRBD1. The TCR was taken from a man younger than 35 in good health. The CDR3 loop is CASSPGDSSVSGANVLTF. The CDR3 nucleotides read TGCGCCAGCAGCCCAGGGGACAGCTCAGTCTCTGGGGCCAACGTCCTGACTTTC.